The next 17 T cell receptor beta chains were all read from a single sample in a study of OX40 agonist ivuxolimab in advanced cancers. The protocol used for the library was the immunoSEQ multiplex PCR assay. TCRdb took over this immuneACCESS table, retaining in-frame rearrangements with V and J assigned. Such tables are incomplete; in checked studies, under half of the missing clones stem from an unresolved V gene, and the remainder is unexplained. The sample yields around 50,000 clones; 87% were counted once. The top ten clones comprise approximately 2% of the sample. Sample: CD4+ or CD8+ T cells sorted from blood, taken in a trial of the OX40 agonist ivuxolimab. These receptors originate from an adult with an advanced solid tumor such as melanoma, head and neck, liver or kidney cancer.

The chain carries TRBV18 and TRBJ1-1; 9 nucleotides match TRBD1. V was clipped by 2 bases and J by 1 base; unmatched bases: 2. The germline CDR1 and CDR2 sequences are KGHSH and LQKENI. This CDR3 spans 15 amino acids. The CDR3 here is CASSPGTGPNTEAFF. In nucleotides, the CDR3 is TGTGCCAGCTCACCAGGGACAGGGCCGAACACTGAAGCTTTCTTT.

This chain links TRBV19 with TRBJ1-1, with D hard to call. CDR3 length: 13 residues. Germline assignment: CDR1 LNHDA and CDR2 SQIVND (reference sequence). Trimming took 4 bases from V and 9 from J, leaving 15 bases between them. The chain's CDR3 is CASSTPLWSKAFF. CDR3 DNA: TGTGCCAGTAGTACCCCGTTATGGTCAAAAGCTTTCTTT.

The V and J genes are TRBV19 and TRBJ1-1; D remains ambiguous. The CDR3 runs 15 residues. Germline CDR1 reads LNHDA; CDR2 reads SQIVND (reference sequence). V was shortened by 4 bases and J by 0 bases, with 12 bases between the two germline ends. CDR3 region: CASSRPKNMNTEAFF. DNA for the CDR3: TGTGCCAGTAGTAGGCCAAAGAACATGAACACTGAAGCTTTCTTT.

In this sample, this clone is medium-sized. The V gene is TRBV2, the J gene TRBJ2-7; weak D call: TRBD1 (6 bases). Germline V gene sequence: CDR1 SNHLY, CDR2 FYNNEI. Between the trimmed V and J ends, which lost 6 bases and 6 bases, there was a span of 15 bases. This CDR3 is 13 amino acids long. CDR3 sequence: CASSPTGFGEQYF. CDR3 DNA sequence: TGTGCCAGCAGCCCTACAGGGTTTGGCGAGCAGTACTTC.

CDR3 loop: CASSWTGEEQYF. Here the CDR3 DNA reads TGTGCCAGCAGCTGGACAGGGGAAGAGCAGTACTTC. The V and J genes are TRBV7-2 and TRBJ2-7, with 9 bases aligning to TRBD1. The CDR3 is 12 amino acids. V gave up 4 bases and J gave up 7 bases; unmatched junction bases: 2. The V gene's germline CDR1 is SGHTA and CDR2 FQGNSA.

V is TRBV15 and J is TRBJ1-1; D is uncertain. Germline CDR1 reads LNHNV; CDR2 reads YYDKDF (reference sequence). CDR3 length equals 12 residues. Trimming cost V 0 bases and J 10 bases, with 9 bases left between them. CDR3 sequence: CATSRDGRAAFF. The CDR3 DNA sequence: TGTGCCACCAGCAGAGATGGTCGGGCAGCTTTCTTT.

The chain links TRBV5-1 to TRBJ1-1; D ambiguous. The CDR3 extends over 13 amino acids. The V and J ends lost 3 bases and 6 bases respectively, with 12 bases between them. Germline CDR1 SGHRS, CDR2 YFSETQ. The CDR3 coding sequence is TGCGCCAGCAGCTCGGTTCTCAGTTCTGAAGCTTTCTTT. Its translation is CASSSVLSSEAFF.

This clone was seen a single time. The chain combines TRBV18 with TRBJ2-3, with no clear D. Germline V lookup: CDR1 KGHSH, CDR2 LQKENI. This CDR3 comprises 12 residues. V lost 4 bases and J 5 bases, leaving 7 bases between the germline ends. CDR3 residues: CASSLVGDTQYF. CDR3 nucleotide sequence: TGTGCCAGCTCACTGGTGGGAGATACGCAGTATTTT.

This clone has just one count. The chain uses TRBV19 and TRBJ2-1; 15 nucleotides agree with TRBD2. The CDR3 runs 17 residues. The trim removed 7 bases at V and 5 bases at J, leaving 9 bases unmatched. Germline loops: CDR1 LNHDA, CDR2 SQIVND (reference sequence). The CDR3 sequence: CASTPGLAGGGDNEQFF. Here the CDR3 DNA reads TGTGCCAGTACTCCGGGACTAGCGGGGGGAGGTGACAATGAGCAGTTCTTC.

The genes are TRBV4-1 and TRBJ2-3; 9 nucleotides line up with TRBD1. The CDR3 length is 15 residues. V trimming: 0 bases; J trimming: 4 bases; junction bases outside the gene matches: 2. Germline-derived CDR1 and CDR2 are MGHRA and YSYEKL. DNA for the CDR3: TGCGCCAGCAGCCAAGAACAGGGGGCACCAGATACGCAGTATTTT. Its protein is CASSQEQGAPDTQYF.

The chain couples TRBV29-1 to TRBJ2-7; D is ambiguous. CDR3 size: 14 residues. The V end lost 6 bases, the J end lost 0 bases, and 15 bases lay between the germline ends. CDR1 and CDR2 (germline): SQVTM, ANQGSEA. Written as DNA, the CDR3 is TGCAGCGTCCTAGGGCAGAGCAGCTCCTACGAGCAGTACGTC. Translation gives CSVLGQSSSYEQYV.

This rearrangement joins TRBV28 to TRBJ2-5; TRBD2 matches 9 bases. Germline CDR1 reads MDHEN; CDR2 reads SYDVKM. Trimming removed 0 bases from V and 1 base from J; junction bases left unmatched: 9. The CDR3 is 18 residues long. CDR3 nucleotide sequence: TGTGCCAGCAGTTTATGGGGTAGCGGGAGAGGTAGCCAAGAGACCCAGTACTTC. Protein product: CASSLWGSGRGSQETQYF.

This chain's CDR3 is CASSLDSTYGYTF. Written as DNA, the CDR3 is TGCGCCAGCAGCTTGGACAGCACCTATGGCTACACCTTC. The gene calls are TRBV5-1 and TRBJ1-2; D remains unclear. The CDR3 is 13 residues long. Germline values: CDR1 SGHRS, CDR2 YFSETQ. V dropped 0 bases and J dropped 4 bases, with 7 bases sitting between them.

A single count supports this clone. This chain connects TRBV11-2 to TRBJ2-1; D is unclear. Trimming pared 1 base from V and 3 bases from J, leaving 10 bases between. Germline V gene sequence: CDR1 SGHAT, CDR2 FQNNGV. The CDR3 length is 15 residues. This CDR3 is CASSLGRADYNEQFF. Written as DNA, the CDR3 is TGTGCCAGCAGCTTAGGAAGGGCGGACTACAATGAGCAGTTCTTC.

V usage is TRBV7-2 and J usage is TRBJ1-2; 7 positions match TRBD1. This CDR3 spans 13 amino acids. The V and J ends lost 5 bases and 7 bases, in that order; junction bases with no gene match: 7. Germline V CDR1 and CDR2: SGHTA, FQGNSA. Here the CDR3 reads CASSPGQGVGYTF. As DNA, the CDR3 is TGTGCCAGCAGCCCGGGGCAGGGGGTTGGCTACACCTTC.

The chain couples TRBV19 to TRBJ2-1; 9 positions agree with TRBD1. Trimming removed 4 bases from V and 11 bases from J; junction bases left unmatched: 12. This CDR3 contains 15 residues. Germline-derived CDR1 and CDR2 are LNHDA and SQIVND (reference sequence). CDR3 DNA sequence: TGTGCCAGTAGTAACCGGGACAGGGAGCCCTTTAAGCAGTTCTTC. Amino acid sequence: CASSNRDREPFKQFF.

CDR3 bases: TGTGCCAGCAGTTTGATGGTAAATCGAGAGCAGTACTTC. Its translation: CASSLMVNREQYF. The V and J genes are TRBV28 and TRBJ2-7; D not resolved. The CDR3 has 13 residues. The V and J ends lost 3 bases and 7 bases respectively, with 13 bases between them. Per the germline V gene, CDR1 is MDHEN and CDR2 is SYDVKM.